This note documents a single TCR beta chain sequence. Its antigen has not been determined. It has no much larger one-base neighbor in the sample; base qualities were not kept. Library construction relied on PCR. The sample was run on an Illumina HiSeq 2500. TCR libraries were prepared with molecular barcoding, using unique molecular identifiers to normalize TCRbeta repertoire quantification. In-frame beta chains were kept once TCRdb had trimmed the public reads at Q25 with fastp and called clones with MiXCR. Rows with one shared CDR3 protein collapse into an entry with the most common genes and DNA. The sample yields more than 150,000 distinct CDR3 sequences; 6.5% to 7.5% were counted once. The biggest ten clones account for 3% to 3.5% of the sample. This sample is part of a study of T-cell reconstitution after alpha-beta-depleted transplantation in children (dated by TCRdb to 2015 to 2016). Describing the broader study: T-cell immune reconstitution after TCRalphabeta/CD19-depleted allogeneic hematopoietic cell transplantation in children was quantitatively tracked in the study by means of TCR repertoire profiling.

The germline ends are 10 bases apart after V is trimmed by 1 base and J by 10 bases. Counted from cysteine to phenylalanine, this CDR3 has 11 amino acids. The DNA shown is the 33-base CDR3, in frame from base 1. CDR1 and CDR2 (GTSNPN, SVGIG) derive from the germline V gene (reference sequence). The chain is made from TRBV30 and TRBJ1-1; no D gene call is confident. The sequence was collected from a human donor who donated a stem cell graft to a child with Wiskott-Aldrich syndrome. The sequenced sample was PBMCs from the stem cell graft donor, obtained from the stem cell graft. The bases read TGTGCCTGGAGTGAGACGGATTTAGCTTTCTTT. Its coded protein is CAWSETDLAFF.